This entry lists 16 T cell receptor beta chains sequenced from one sample in a study of T cells in Graves' hyperthyroidism and ophthalmopathy (dated by TCRdb to about 2019). The receptor library was made with multiplex PCR. Sequencing relied on an Illumina HiSeq 2000. Amplification of TCR beta CDR3 regions was carried out from RNA transcripts. For the first round of RT-PCR on the TCR CDR3, the HTBI primer set was used together with the Qiagen OneStep RT-PCR kit. TCRdb passed the public sequencing reads through fastp at Q25 and MiXCR, retaining productive beta sequences. Merged by CDR3 protein, the rows form single entries marked with the most common genes and DNA. Counted in this sample were about 520,000 distinct CDR3 sequences; around a quarter of them appeared once. The ten largest clones capture around 10% of the sample. Sequencing input: blood. These receptors all come from a woman between 25 and 40 years old with Graves' ophthalmopathy.

This clonotype has ten or more counts. This chain links TRBV19 with TRBJ2-5; no firm D call. V was pared by 5 bases and J by 2 bases, with 18 bases between. The CDR3 extends over 16 amino acids. CDR1 and CDR2 from the germline V gene are LNHDA and SQIVND (reference sequence). The CDR3: CASSVSVPGPQETQYF. Here the CDR3 DNA reads TGTGCCAGTAGTGTTTCCGTTCCCGGGCCGCAAGAGACCCAGTACTTC.

This clonotype showed up many times. The J gene is TRBJ1-5, the V gene TRBV12-3 or TRBV12-4, with TRBD1 matching 9 bases. After removal of 6 bases from V and 4 bases from J, the junction contained 16 bases not matched to a gene. This CDR3 is built from 18 residues. This CDR3 reads CASSRSSGGTGLNQPQHF. Here the CDR3 DNA reads TGTGCCAGCAGCCGCAGCTCAGGCGGGACAGGGTTAAATCAGCCCCAGCATTTT.

The sample holds many counts of this clonotype. This chain joins TRBV4-1 and TRBJ1-1; the D is unclear. Germline assignment: CDR1 MGHRA and CDR2 YSYEKL. The length of the CDR3 is 14 residues. Trimming stripped 0 bases from V and 1 base from J, with 6 bases between. CDR3: CASSQDISNTEAFF. The CDR3 DNA reads TGCGCCAGCAGCCAAGATATCTCGAACACTGAAGCTTTCTTT.

This clonotype was counted between two and nine times. This sequence joins TRBV27 and TRBJ2-5, with D tentatively TRBD1 (6 bases). The germline V gene has CDR1 MNHEY and CDR2 SMNVEV (reference sequence). V was cut by 3 bases and J by 4 bases, with 12 bases left in between. This CDR3 is 14 amino acids long. The CDR3 nucleotides are TGTGCCAGCAGTTTCGGGACCAGGGGAGAGACCCAGTACTTC. Translation: CASSFGTRGETQYF.

This sequence joins TRBV20-1 and TRBJ1-1, with D maybe TRBD1 (5 bases). CDR1 is DFQATT, CDR2 SNEGSKA, per germline (reference sequence). The CDR3 spans 17 residues. V was cut by 3 bases and J by 1 base, with 21 bases left in between. CDR3 in amino acids: CSASVGAPSVTNTEAFF. In DNA, the CDR3 is TGCAGTGCTAGTGTAGGGGCACCCTCAGTCACGAACACTGAAGCTTTCTTT.

This clonotype was seen only once. V and J are TRBV6-1 and TRBJ2-5; D is perhaps TRBD2 (6 bases). V lost 2 bases, J lost 4 bases, and 8 bases lay in between. CDR1 and CDR2 (germline): MNHNS, SASEGT. The CDR3 covers 13 residues. CDR3 sequence (DNA): TGTGCCAGCAGTGAACGGGGAGGAGAGACCCAGTACTTC. It is translated as CASSERGGETQYF.

This clonotype was seen many times. The V and J genes are TRBV6-5 and TRBJ2-7, with TRBD1 identical over 10 bases. The V segment lost 2 bases and the J segment 4 bases; nucleotides outside the gene matches: 5. Per the germline V gene, CDR1 is MNHEY and CDR2 is SVGAGI. This CDR3 is built from 15 residues. CDR3 nucleotide sequence: TGTGCCAGCAGTTACGCCTCGGACAGGGGGTACGAGCAGTACTTC. Translated, it gives CASSYASDRGYEQYF.

Many counts were recorded for this clonotype. The chain uses TRBV28 and TRBJ1-2; D possibly corresponds to TRBD1 (5 bases). Germline V gene lookup returns CDR1 MDHEN and CDR2 SYDVKM. The CDR3 length is 17 residues. V was clipped by 2 bases and J by 8 bases, with 24 bases between them. For the CDR3, the DNA is TGTGCCAGCAGTTTACGGGGCGCAACTCGAGGCCCATGGGGCTACACCTTC. Protein product: CASSLRGATRGPWGYTF.

This clonotype was recorded at least ten times. The V and J genes are TRBV27 and TRBJ1-6, with D perhaps matching TRBD1 (5 bases). V lost 6 bases and J 9 bases, leaving 15 bases between the germline ends. CDR3 length: 14 residues. Germline V gene lookup returns CDR1 MNHEY and CDR2 SMNVEV (reference sequence). CDR3 nucleotide sequence: TGTGCCAGCAGCATGTCGGGGCTTGGTTCACCCCTCCACTTT. Its protein product is CASSMSGLGSPLHF.

The CDR3 here is CSAIGQMNTGELFF. The DNA for the CDR3 is TGCAGTGCAATCGGACAAATGAACACCGGGGAGCTGTTTTTT. V and J are TRBV20-1 and TRBJ2-2, with a possible D match to TRBD1 (5 bases). CDR1 is DFQATT, CDR2 SNEGSKA, per germline (reference sequence). Trimming stripped 6 bases from V and 1 base from J, with 12 bases between. The CDR3 covers 14 residues.

This chain uses TRBV3-1 with TRBJ2-7, with D possibly being TRBD1 (5 bases). V dropped 6 bases and J dropped 5 bases, with 14 bases sitting between them. CDR3 size: 13 residues. CDR1 LGHDT and CDR2 YNNKEL come from the germline V gene (reference sequence). The CDR3 region is CASRFGQGHEQYF. CDR3 coding DNA: TGTGCCAGCAGATTCGGACAAGGGCACGAGCAGTACTTC.

The chain couples TRBV15 to TRBJ2-7; TRBD2 matches at 7 bases. Germline V gene data show CDR1 as LNHNV and CDR2 as YYDKDF (reference sequence). With V trimmed by 0 bases and J by 4 bases, 6 bases remained unmatched. This CDR3 comprises 15 residues. CDR3 sequence reads: CATSRDLAGWYEQYF. CDR3 coding DNA: TGTGCCACCAGCAGAGATTTAGCGGGCTGGTACGAGCAGTACTTC.

The chain combines TRBV12-3 or TRBV12-4 with TRBJ1-1; D is unclear. CDR3 length: 12 residues. Trimming took 7 bases from V and 5 from J, leaving 11 bases between them. The CDR3 DNA follows: TGTGCCAGCACCCTGGACGGTACTGAAGCTTTCTTT. Residues: CASTLDGTEAFF.

The chain employs TRBV12-3 or TRBV12-4 and TRBJ1-3; TRBD1 agrees at 7 bases. Trimming cost V 3 bases and J 8 bases; bases outside gene matches: 4. The length of the CDR3 is 13 residues. Written as DNA, the CDR3 is TGTGCCAGCAGTTTGGGACAGCGGGACACCATATATTTT. This encodes CASSLGQRDTIYF.

The chain has TRBV5-4 and TRBJ1-1; D might be TRBD1 (5 bases). V shed 2 bases and J shed 0 bases, with 26 bases lying between them. The CDR3 has 20 residues. Germline CDR1 reads SGHNT; CDR2 reads YYREEE (reference sequence). DNA of the CDR3: TGTGCCAGCAGCTTAGTAACAGGCCGCTATATCATTGTCATGAACACTGAAGCTTTCTTT. Its translation is CASSLVTGRYIIVMNTEAFF.

This clonotype was seen more than once but under ten times. V is TRBV2 and J is TRBJ1-1; TRBD1 agrees at 9 bases. Trimming removed 5 bases from V and 11 bases from J; junction bases left unmatched: 9. CDR3 length: 13 residues. Per germline, CDR1 SNHLY and CDR2 FYNNEI. Here the CDR3 reads CASSLGTGGWAFF. The CDR3 nucleotides are TGTGCCAGCAGTTTGGGTACAGGGGGCTGGGCTTTCTTT.